These T cell receptor beta chains were read from a single sample in a study of shared clonotypes between healthy human individuals. This table comes from immunoSEQ multiplex PCR, and its TCRdb copy is limited to in-frame clones, with some not included. This sample yields hundreds of thousands of clones, of which 70% to 80% are seen a single time; about 12% belongs to the top ten. What was sequenced was PBMCs. The origin of the receptors is a woman aged 40 to 50 in good health. Some clones in this sample may be carry-over from other donors' samples. The CDR3 runs from the conserved cysteine through the conserved F or W. A D gene is named only where the DNA matches it firmly. The size field is filled for only some rows; it gives once, few, many or a size class.

TRBV13,.,.,TRBJ2-1,CASSLGVVIGKLSYNEQFF,TGTGCCAGCAGCTTAGGAGTGGTGATCGGGAAGCTTTCCTACAATGAGCAGTTCTTC
TRBV18,few,TRBD2,TRBJ2-3,CASSQSSGSTDTQYF,TGTGCCAGCTCACAATCTAGCGGGAGCACAGATACGCAGTATTTT
TRBV25-1,.,.,TRBJ2-5,CASSDPRGVETQYF,TGCGCCAGCAGTGATCCCCGAGGAGTAGAGACCCAGTACTTC
TRBV11-2,.,TRBD2,TRBJ2-7,CASSQPSGVGYEQYF,TGTGCCAGCAGCCAACCTAGCGGGGTTGGGTACGAGCAGTACTTC
TRBV2,.,TRBD2,TRBJ2-1,CASKWSSGSLANEQFF,TGTGCCAGCAAGTGGTCTAGCGGGAGTCTAGCAAATGAGCAGTTCTTC
TRBV15,.,.,TRBJ2-1,CATSRDPGDYNEQFF,TGTGCCACCAGCAGAGATCCCGGGGACTACAATGAGCAGTTCTTC
TRBV9,.,.,TRBJ1-4,CASSVAGQFNEKLFF,TGTGCCAGCAGCGTAGCCGGACAGTTTAATGAAAAACTGTTTTTT
TRBV28,.,TRBD1,TRBJ2-7,CASSSRQGPTEQYF,TGTGCCAGCAGTTCGAGACAGGGGCCTACGGAGCAGTACTTC
TRBV2,.,TRBD2,TRBJ2-2,CASSVPAGVLGELFF,TGTGCCAGCAGTGTACCAGCGGGAGTCCTCGGGGAGCTGTTTTTT
TRBV4-3,.,.,TRBJ2-7,CASSQGRTAPPSEQYF,TGCGCCAGCAGCCAAGGCCGGACCGCCCCTCCTAGCGAGCAGTACTTC
TRBV4-3,few,TRBD2,TRBJ2-1,CASSHPSGSTYNEQFF,TGCGCCAGCAGCCACCCAAGCGGGAGCACCTACAATGAGCAGTTCTTC
TRBV5-4,.,.,TRBJ2-5,CASRRTGPGETQYF,TGTGCCAGCAGACGTACAGGGCCGGGGGAGACCCAGTACTTC
TRBV7-9,few,TRBD2,TRBJ2-7,CASSAGLAGTSSYEQYF,TGTGCCAGCAGCGCCGGACTAGCGGGTACCAGCTCCTACGAGCAGTACTTC
TRBV7-8,.,TRBD1,TRBJ2-7,CASSSDRDHEQYF,TGTGCCAGCAGCTCGGACAGGGACCACGAGCAGTACTTC
TRBV9,.,.,TRBJ2-7,CASSVAGEVGEQYF,TGTGCCAGCAGCGTAGCTGGCGAGGTCGGCGAGCAGTACTTC
TRBV7-9,.,.,TRBJ2-5,CASSGRGLPGETQYF,TGTGCCAGCAGCGGTAGGGGCTTGCCGGGGGAGACCCAGTACTTC
TRBV6-5,once,.,TRBJ2-2,CASSYSLANTGELFF,TGTGCCAGCAGTTACTCACTAGCGAACACCGGGGAGCTGTTTTTT
TRBV5-1,.,.,TRBJ1-5,CASSLGEGRNQPQHF,TGCGCCAGCAGCTTGGGCGAGGGTAGGAATCAGCCCCAGCATTTT
TRBV7-9,few,.,TRBJ2-7,CASREDSNSYEQYF,TGTGCCAGCAGGGAGGACAGTAACTCCTACGAGCAGTACTTC
TRBV9,.,.,TRBJ2-2,CASSVASMNTGELFF,TGTGCCAGCAGCGTAGCGTCGATGAACACCGGGGAGCTGTTTTTT
TRBV7-8,.,TRBD2,TRBJ2-1,CASSLPWLAGGGEQFF,TGTGCCAGCAGCTTACCTTGGCTAGCGGGAGGGGGTGAGCAGTTCTTC
TRBV5-1,.,.,TRBJ1-2,CASSLALGGNGYTF,TGCGCCAGCAGCTTGGCCCTGGGGGGCAACGGCTACACCTTC
TRBV5-5,once,TRBD2,TRBJ2-1,CASSSPGLAFIEQFF,TGTGCCAGCAGCTCCCCGGGACTAGCCTTTATTGAGCAGTTCTTC
TRBV7-9,.,.,TRBJ1-2,CASSDVRESPGYTF,TGTGCCAGCAGCGACGTCCGGGAGAGCCCTGGCTACACCTTC
TRBV7-6,.,.,TRBJ2-5,CASSLFSGYQETQYF,TGTGCCAGCAGCTTGTTCAGCGGATACCAAGAGACCCAGTACTTC
TRBV27,few,.,TRBJ2-3,CASSFVGDSTDTQYF,TGTGCCAGCAGTTTCGTTGGGGACAGCACAGATACGCAGTATTTT
TRBV19,once,.,TRBJ1-1,CASSISRWDTEAFF,TGTGCCAGTAGTATCAGCCGATGGGACACTGAAGCTTTCTTT
TRBV7-9,once,.,TRBJ2-7,CASSPPSSYEQYF,TGTGCCAGCAGTCCTCCCAGCTCCTACGAGCAGTACTTC
TRBV7-2,.,TRBD1,TRBJ2-2,CASSSTGFASTGELFF,TGTGCCAGCAGCTCGACAGGGTTTGCATCCACCGGGGAGCTGTTTTTT
TRBV19,.,.,TRBJ2-7,CASSIGGDNNEQYF,TGTGCCAGTAGTATTGGGGGCGACAATAACGAGCAGTACTTC
TRBV7-8,.,TRBD1,TRBJ1-1,CASSYRDRGSEAFF,TGTGCCAGCAGCTACCGGGACAGGGGGTCTGAAGCTTTCTTT
TRBV6-4,.,TRBD2,TRBJ2-1,CARSSPGLVAYNEQFF,TGTGCCAGGTCCTCCCCGGGACTAGTCGCCTACAATGAGCAGTTCTTC
TRBV7-8,.,.,TRBJ2-2,CASSFGGGHLNTGELFF,TGTGCCAGCAGCTTTGGGGGGGGACACCTGAACACCGGGGAGCTGTTTTTT
TRBV2,.,.,TRBJ2-5,CASSEAISGIATQYF,TGTGCCAGCAGTGAAGCGATTAGCGGCATCGCGACCCAGTACTTC
TRBV18,once,TRBD1,TRBJ1-3,CASSPYQGDSGNTIYF,TGTGCCAGCTCACCGTACCAGGGGGACTCTGGAAACACCATATATTTT
TRBV28,.,.,TRBJ2-7,CASRGMWAYEQYF,TGTGCCAGTAGGGGCATGTGGGCCTACGAGCAGTACTTC
TRBV5-4,.,TRBD2,TRBJ2-1,CASSLAGGRAYNEQFF,TGTGCCAGCAGCTTGGCCGGCGGGAGGGCCTACAATGAGCAGTTCTTC
TRBV7-3,.,.,TRBJ1-1,CASSLDSVAGTATEAFF,TGTGCCAGCAGCTTAGACTCTGTGGCAGGGACCGCCACTGAAGCTTTCTTT
TRBV18,.,.,TRBJ1-3,CASSSGRSRSSGNTIYF,TGTGCCAGCTCCAGTGGACGATCTCGGAGCTCTGGAAACACCATATATTTT
TRBV7-9,.,.,TRBJ2-7,CASSLETEGADEQYF,TGTGCCAGCAGCTTAGAGACGGAGGGGGCGGACGAGCAGTACTTC
TRBV6-1,.,.,TRBJ2-7,CASSEVVGSSYEQYF,TGTGCCAGCAGTGAAGTAGTGGGGAGCTCCTACGAGCAGTACTTC
TRBV10-3,.,.,TRBJ1-6,CAITRDPNSPLHF,TGTGCCATCACCCGGGACCCGAATTCACCCCTCCACTTT
TRBV18,.,.,TRBJ2-1,CASQGYGRTYNEQFF,TGTGCCAGCCAAGGGTACGGGAGAACCTACAATGAGCAGTTCTTC
TRBV4-1,few,.,TRBJ2-1,CASSQPRGLGNEQFF,TGCGCCAGCAGCCAACCCCGGGGACTTGGGAATGAGCAGTTCTTC
TRBV9,.,.,TRBJ2-2,CASSPRVGDTGELFF,TGTGCCAGCAGCCCCCGGGTAGGTGACACCGGGGAGCTGTTTTTT
TRBV30,once,.,TRBJ1-1,CAWSLGRGNTEAFF,TGTGCCTGGAGTCTCGGACGAGGGAACACTGAAGCTTTCTTT